This TCR beta chain was identified in a study of blood T cells in healthy people across ages. Those donating, healthy Caucasian individuals from Russia, were aged roughly 6 to 100. In its sample, this clonotype was seen a few times. A second about 7 to 12 cycle PCR used barcoded and J-beta primers. TCRdb reprocessed the 5' RACE reads with MiXCR, giving one entry per CDR3 protein. Of approximately 760,000 distinct CDR3 sequences in the sample, just under 25% were seen once. This CDR3 has 13 residues. CDR1 and CDR2 from the germline V gene are MNHNY and SVGAGI (reference sequence). V was pared by 3 bases and J by 4 bases, with 10 bases between. The same data also contributed to another study, on T cells of mothers and their children. From that report: The yield was over 8 million TCR beta CDR3 reads from each mother and a few million from each child.

This TCR came from a boy aged 5-17 years in good health. The chain joins TRBV6-6 to TRBJ2-7; no definite D call. Source material: blood. In DNA, the CDR3 is TGTGCCAGCAGTTATCAGGTGGGGTACGAGCAGTACTTC. Translation: CASSYQVGYEQYF.